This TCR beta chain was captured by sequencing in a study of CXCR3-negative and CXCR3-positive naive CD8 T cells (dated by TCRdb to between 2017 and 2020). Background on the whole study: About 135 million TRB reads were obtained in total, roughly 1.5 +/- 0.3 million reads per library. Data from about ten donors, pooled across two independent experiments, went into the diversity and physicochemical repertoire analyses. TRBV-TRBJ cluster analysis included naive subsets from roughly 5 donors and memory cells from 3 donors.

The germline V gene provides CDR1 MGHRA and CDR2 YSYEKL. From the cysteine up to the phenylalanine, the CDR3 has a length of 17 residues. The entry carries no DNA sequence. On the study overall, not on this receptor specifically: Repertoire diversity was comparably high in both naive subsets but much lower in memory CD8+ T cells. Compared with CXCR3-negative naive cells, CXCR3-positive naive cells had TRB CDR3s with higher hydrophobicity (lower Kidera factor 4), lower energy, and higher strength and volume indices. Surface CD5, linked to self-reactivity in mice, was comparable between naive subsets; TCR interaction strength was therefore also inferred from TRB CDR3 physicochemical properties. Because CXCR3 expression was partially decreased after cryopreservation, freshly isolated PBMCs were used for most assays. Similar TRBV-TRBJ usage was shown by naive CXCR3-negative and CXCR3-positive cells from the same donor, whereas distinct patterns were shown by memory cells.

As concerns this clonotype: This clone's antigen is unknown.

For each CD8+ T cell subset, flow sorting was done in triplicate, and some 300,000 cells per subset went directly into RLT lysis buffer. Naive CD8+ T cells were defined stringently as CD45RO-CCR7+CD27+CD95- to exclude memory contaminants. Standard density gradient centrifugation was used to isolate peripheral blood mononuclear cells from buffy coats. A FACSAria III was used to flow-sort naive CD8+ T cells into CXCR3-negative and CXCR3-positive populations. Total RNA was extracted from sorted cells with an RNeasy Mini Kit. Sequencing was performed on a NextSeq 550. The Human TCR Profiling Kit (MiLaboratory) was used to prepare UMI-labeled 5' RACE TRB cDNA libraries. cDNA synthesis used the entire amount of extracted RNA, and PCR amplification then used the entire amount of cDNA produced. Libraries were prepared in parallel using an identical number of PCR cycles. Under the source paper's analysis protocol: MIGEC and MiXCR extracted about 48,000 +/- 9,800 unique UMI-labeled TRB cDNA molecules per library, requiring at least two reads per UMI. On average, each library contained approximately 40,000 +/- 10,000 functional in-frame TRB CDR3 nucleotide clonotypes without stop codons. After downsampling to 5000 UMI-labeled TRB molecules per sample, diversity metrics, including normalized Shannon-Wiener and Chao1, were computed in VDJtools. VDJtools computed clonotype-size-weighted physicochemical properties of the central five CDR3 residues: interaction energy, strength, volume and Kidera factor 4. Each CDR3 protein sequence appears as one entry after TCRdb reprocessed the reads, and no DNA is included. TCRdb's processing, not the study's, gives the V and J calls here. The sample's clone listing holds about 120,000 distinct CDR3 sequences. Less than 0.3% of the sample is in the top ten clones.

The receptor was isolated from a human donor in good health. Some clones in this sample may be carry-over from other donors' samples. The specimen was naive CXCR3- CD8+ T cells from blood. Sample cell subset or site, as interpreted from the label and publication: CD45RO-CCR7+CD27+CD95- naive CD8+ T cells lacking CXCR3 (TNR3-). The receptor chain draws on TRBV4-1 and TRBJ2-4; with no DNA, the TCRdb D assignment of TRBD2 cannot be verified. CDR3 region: CASSTAGGTLAKNIQYF.